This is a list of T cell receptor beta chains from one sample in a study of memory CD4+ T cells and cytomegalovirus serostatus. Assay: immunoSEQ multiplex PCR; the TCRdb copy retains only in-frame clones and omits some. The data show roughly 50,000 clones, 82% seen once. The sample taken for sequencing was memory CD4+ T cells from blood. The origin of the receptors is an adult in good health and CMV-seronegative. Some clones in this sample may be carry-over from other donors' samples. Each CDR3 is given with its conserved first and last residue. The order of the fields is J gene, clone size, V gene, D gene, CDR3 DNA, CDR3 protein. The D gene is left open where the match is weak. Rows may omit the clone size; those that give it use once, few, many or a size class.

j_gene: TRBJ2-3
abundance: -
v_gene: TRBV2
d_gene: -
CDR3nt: TGTGCCAGCATGCCCGGGGTTAACCCGGAGACAGATACGCAGTATTTT
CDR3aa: CASMPGVNPETDTQYF

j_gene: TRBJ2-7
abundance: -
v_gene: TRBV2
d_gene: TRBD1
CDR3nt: TGTGCCAGCAGCCACCAGGGGGCCCGTTACGAGCAGTACTTC
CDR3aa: CASSHQGARYEQYF

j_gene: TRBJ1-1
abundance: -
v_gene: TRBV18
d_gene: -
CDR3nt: TGTGCCAGCTCAATCCAGGGTTACACTGAAGCTTTCTTT
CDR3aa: CASSIQGYTEAFF

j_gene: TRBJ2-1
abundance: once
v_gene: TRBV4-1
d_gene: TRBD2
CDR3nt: TGCGCCAGCAGCCAAGGGAGCGGGGGGGCGGGAGAGCAGTTCTTC
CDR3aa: CASSQGSGGAGEQFF

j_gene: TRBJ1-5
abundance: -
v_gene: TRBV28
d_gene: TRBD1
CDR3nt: TGTGCCAGTCTAAGCGGACAGGGCAATCAGCCCCAGCATTTT
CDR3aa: CASLSGQGNQPQHF

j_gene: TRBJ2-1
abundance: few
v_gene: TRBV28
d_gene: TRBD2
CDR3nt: TGTGCCAGCAGTTTATTGGCTAGCGGGAACAATGAGCAGTTCTTC
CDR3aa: CASSLLASGNNEQFF

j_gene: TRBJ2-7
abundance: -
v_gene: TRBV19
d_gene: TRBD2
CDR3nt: TGTGCCAGTAGTATCCCTCCAGCGGGAGCAACATCCTACGAGCAGTACTTC
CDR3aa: CASSIPPAGATSYEQYF

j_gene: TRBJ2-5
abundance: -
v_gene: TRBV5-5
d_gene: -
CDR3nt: TGTGCCAGCAGCTGGTGGGGAGAGACCCAGTACTTC
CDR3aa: CASSWWGETQYF

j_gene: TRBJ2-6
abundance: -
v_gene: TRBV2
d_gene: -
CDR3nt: TGTGCCAGCAGTGCAGTGGCTGGGGCCAACGTCCTGACTTTC
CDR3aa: CASSAVAGANVLTF

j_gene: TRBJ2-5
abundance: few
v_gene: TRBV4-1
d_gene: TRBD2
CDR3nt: TGCGCCAGCAGCCGCGGGACTAGCGGGAGTTGGGGGGAGACCCAGTACTTC
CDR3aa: CASSRGTSGSWGETQYF

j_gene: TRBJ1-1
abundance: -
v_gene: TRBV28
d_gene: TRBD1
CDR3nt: TGTGCCAGCATAAGGGACAGGGGCACTGGAGCTTTCTTT
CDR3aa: CASIRDRGTGAFF

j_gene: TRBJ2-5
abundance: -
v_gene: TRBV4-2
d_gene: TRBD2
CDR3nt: TGTGCCAGCAGCCAAGACGGACTAGCTCAAGAGACCCAGTACTTC
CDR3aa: CASSQDGLAQETQYF

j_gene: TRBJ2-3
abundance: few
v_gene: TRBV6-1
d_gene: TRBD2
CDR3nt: TGTGCCAGCAGTGAACAGCGGGAGCGGGATACGCAGTATTTT
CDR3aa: CASSEQRERDTQYF

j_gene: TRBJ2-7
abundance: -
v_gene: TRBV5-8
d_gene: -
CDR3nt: TGTGCCAGCAGCTTGACAGTCGACTACGAGCAGTACTTC
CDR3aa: CASSLTVDYEQYF

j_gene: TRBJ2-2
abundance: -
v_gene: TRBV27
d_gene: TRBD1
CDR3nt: TGTGCCAGCAGTTTTTCTGGACAGGGGCGAACCGGGGAGCTGTTTTTT
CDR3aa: CASSFSGQGRTGELFF

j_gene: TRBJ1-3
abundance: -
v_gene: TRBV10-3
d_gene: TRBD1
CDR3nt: TGTGCCATCAGTGAGGGACAGGGAGGAAACACCATATATTTT
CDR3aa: CAISEGQGGNTIYF

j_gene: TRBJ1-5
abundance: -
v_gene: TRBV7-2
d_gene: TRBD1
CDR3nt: TGTGCCAGCAGCTTAGGGAGTGACAGGGTTTCGCAGCCCCAGCATTTT
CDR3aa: CASSLGSDRVSQPQHF

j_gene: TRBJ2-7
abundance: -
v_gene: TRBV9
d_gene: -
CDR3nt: TGTGCCAGCAGCCCGAGGGACGGACCCTACGAGCAGTACTTC
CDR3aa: CASSPRDGPYEQYF

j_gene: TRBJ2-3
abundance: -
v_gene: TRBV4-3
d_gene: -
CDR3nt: TGCGCCAGCAGCCAATTGGACAGGAGGGGAGCGGATACGCAGTATTTT
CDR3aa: CASSQLDRRGADTQYF

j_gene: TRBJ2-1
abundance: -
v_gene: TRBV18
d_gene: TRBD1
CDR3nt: TGTGCCAGCTCACCACCGAAGGCAGGGGGCGTCTTGAACAATGAGCAGTTCTTC
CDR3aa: CASSPPKAGGVLNNEQFF

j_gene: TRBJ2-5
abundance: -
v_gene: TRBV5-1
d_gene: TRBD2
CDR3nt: TGCGCCAGCAGCGCTAGCGGGTACCTGAACCAAGAGACCCAGTACTTC
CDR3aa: CASSASGYLNQETQYF

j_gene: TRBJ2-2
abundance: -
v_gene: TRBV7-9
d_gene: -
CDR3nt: TGTGCCAGCAGCTTACCTAGCGCCATGGGGACCGGGGAGCTGTTTTTT
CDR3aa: CASSLPSAMGTGELFF

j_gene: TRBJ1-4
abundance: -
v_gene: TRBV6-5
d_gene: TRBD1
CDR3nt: TGTGCCAGCAGGAGGACAGGGAGGGGCGAAAAACTGTTTTTT
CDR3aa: CASRRTGRGEKLFF

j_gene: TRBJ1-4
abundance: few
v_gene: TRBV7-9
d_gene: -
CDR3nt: TGTGCCAGCAGCCTCTGGTCAGAGAAGGAAAAACTGTTTTTT
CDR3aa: CASSLWSEKEKLFF

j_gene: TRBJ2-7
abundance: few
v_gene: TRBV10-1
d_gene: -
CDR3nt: TGCGCCAGCAATTTAGCGACCCACGAGCAGTACTTC
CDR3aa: CASNLATHEQYF

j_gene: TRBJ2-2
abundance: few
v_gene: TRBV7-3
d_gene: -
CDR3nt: TGTGCCAGCAGCCCGAAGGTGGCAATGAACACCGGGGAGCTGTTTTTT
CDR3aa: CASSPKVAMNTGELFF

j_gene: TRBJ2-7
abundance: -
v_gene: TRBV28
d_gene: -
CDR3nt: TGTGCCAGCAGTATACAGGGCTACGAGCAGTACTTC
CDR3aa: CASSIQGYEQYF

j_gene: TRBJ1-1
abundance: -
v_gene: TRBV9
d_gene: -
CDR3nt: TGTGCCAGCAGCTCAGAACAGGTCGGTGCTACTGAAGCTTTCTTT
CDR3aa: CASSSEQVGATEAFF

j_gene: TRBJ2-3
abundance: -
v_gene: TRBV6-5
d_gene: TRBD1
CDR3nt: TGTGCCAGCACCTTGGACAGGCCCAGCACAGATACGCAGTATTTT
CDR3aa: CASTLDRPSTDTQYF

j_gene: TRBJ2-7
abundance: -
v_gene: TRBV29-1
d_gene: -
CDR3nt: TGCAGCGTTGCCTCGGGGCGGGGACCCTACGAGCAGTACTTC
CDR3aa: CSVASGRGPYEQYF

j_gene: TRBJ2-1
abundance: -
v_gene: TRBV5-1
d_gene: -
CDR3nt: TGCGCCAGCAGCTTGGCGAGTGGAAAGAATGAGCAGTTCTTC
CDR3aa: CASSLASGKNEQFF